The 20 T cell receptor beta chains in this list originate from one sample, sequenced in a study of OX40 agonist ivuxolimab in advanced cancers. Receptor libraries were prepared by the immunoSEQ multiplex PCR assay. TCRdb re-hosts the immuneACCESS table, in-frame sequences only. Its copies lack some clones; in the studies checked, an unresolved V gene accounts for under half of them, and the cause for the rest is not known. The sample includes 80,000 to 130,000 clones, with 90% observed a single time. The top ten clones comprise under 0.4% of the sample. This specimen was CD4+ or CD8+ T cells sorted from blood, taken in a trial of the OX40 agonist ivuxolimab. These receptors originate from an adult with an advanced solid tumor such as melanoma, head and neck, liver or kidney cancer.

The V and J genes are TRBV5-4 and TRBJ2-3; TRBD2 agrees at 8 bases. Losses at the gene ends were 1 base for V and 6 bases for J; bases not matched to a gene: 10. This CDR3 spans 16 amino acids. Germline CDR1 reads SGHNT; CDR2 reads YYREEE (reference sequence). The CDR3 is CASSLRAGGRPDTQYF. CDR3 nucleotides: TGTGCCAGCAGCTTGAGGGCGGGAGGCCGCCCGGATACGCAGTATTTT.

The rearrangement links TRBV2 to TRBJ2-5; 7 bases align to TRBD1. The junction had 4 bases not matched to a gene; V was cut back by 4 bases and J by 2 bases. The CDR3 loop spans 14 amino acids. The germline V gene encodes CDR1 SNHLY and CDR2 FYNNEI. CDR3 in DNA: TGTGCCAGCAGTGGTTGGGACAGTCAAGAGACCCAGTACTTC. Translating it yields CASSGWDSQETQYF.

The table lists this clone with a few counts. The rearrangement uses TRBV27 and TRBJ2-1; TRBD2 agrees at 7 bases. The CDR3 contains 15 residues. CDR1 is MNHEY, CDR2 SMNVEV, per germline (reference sequence). Unmatched junction bases numbered 3, after V lost 3 bases and J lost 1 base. The CDR3 DNA follows: TGTGCCAGCAGTTTGGTCGGGAGGTCCTACAATGAGCAGTTCTTC. This codes for CASSLVGRSYNEQFF.

This chain uses TRBV11-2 with TRBJ2-7; D remains unclear. Germline CDR1 is SGHAT and CDR2 is FQNNGV. Trimming shortened V by 4 bases and J by 1 base, and 8 bases separated the two germline ends. This CDR3 is 13 amino acids long. CDR3 amino acids: CASSSYASYEQYF. The CDR3 bases are TGTGCCAGCAGCTCCTATGCTTCCTACGAGCAGTACTTC.

V usage is TRBV19 and J usage is TRBJ2-5, with TRBD2 matching over 7 bases. Germline-derived CDR1 and CDR2 are LNHDA and SQIVND (reference sequence). V lost 4 bases and J lost 3; bases outside the gene matches: 11. The CDR3 is 16 residues long. CDR3 in DNA: TGTGCCAGTAGTACCGGACTAGTCCGTTTTGAAGAGACCCAGTACTTC. Residues: CASSTGLVRFEETQYF.

The count of this clone is one. The CDR3 loop is CASRTVNTGELFF. DNA for the CDR3: TGTGCCAGCAGAACGGTGAACACCGGGGAGCTGTTTTTT. The chain is built from TRBV6-5 and TRBJ2-2; D remains unclear. V was cut by 6 bases and J by 1 base, with 6 bases left in between. This CDR3 spans 13 amino acids. CDR1 is MNHEY and CDR2 is SVGAGI in the germline V gene.

The gene calls are TRBV7-3 and TRBJ1-1; no clear D. V was cut by 5 bases and J by 0 bases, with 13 bases left in between. The germline V gene encodes CDR1 SGHTA and CDR2 FQGTGA. There are 15 residues in the CDR3. CDR3 coding DNA: TGTGCCAGCAGCCGAGAAGGGAGCATGAACACTGAAGCTTTCTTT. Protein sequence: CASSREGSMNTEAFF.

The chain carries TRBV28 and TRBJ1-5; D perhaps matches TRBD1 (5 bases). CDR1 is MDHEN, CDR2 SYDVKM, per germline. The CDR3 sequence is 13 residues long. The germline V and J ends were trimmed by 6 bases and 3 bases, with 9 bases remaining between them. CDR3 nucleotides: TGTGCCAGCAGCCTGGGGGTCAATCAGCCCCAGCATTTT. Translation gives CASSLGVNQPQHF.

The chain combines TRBV19 with TRBJ1-4, with TRBD1 identical over 7 bases. This CDR3 has 17 residues. Trimming removed 5 bases from V and 0 bases from J; junction bases left unmatched: 9. Germline V gives CDR1 LNHDA, CDR2 SQIVND (reference sequence). The CDR3 DNA sequence: TGTGCCAGTAGTTCAACGGGACAGCTTGCAACTAATGAAAAACTGTTTTTT. Its protein product is CASSSTGQLATNEKLFF.

V and J are TRBV25-1 and TRBJ2-1; 9 nucleotides match TRBD1. The germline V gene encodes CDR1 MGHDK and CDR2 SYGVNS. The CDR3 loop spans 18 amino acids. After removal of 7 bases from V and 0 bases from J, the junction contained 13 bases not matched to a gene. In nucleotides, the CDR3 is TGTGCCAGCACTGGACAGGGGACACTAGGACGCTCCTACAATGAGCAGTTCTTC. Its protein product is CASTGQGTLGRSYNEQFF.

The J gene is TRBJ1-4, the V gene TRBV2, with D maybe TRBD1 (6 bases). The CDR3 covers 19 residues. Germline-derived CDR1 and CDR2 are SNHLY and FYNNEI. V lost 2 bases and J lost 2, with 21 bases in between. The CDR3 nucleotides are TGTGCCAGCAGTGAAAGACGGGGGGCCGGAGTAACGACTAATGAAAAACTGTTTTTT. As protein: CASSERRGAGVTTNEKLFF. The full variable domain, rest sourced from reference TRBV2 and TRBJ1-4, is EPEVTQTPSHQVTQMGQEVILRCVPISNHLYFYWYRQILGQKVEFLVSFYNNEISEKSEIFDDQFSVERPDGSNFTLKIRSTKLEDSAMYFCASSERRGAGVTTNEKLFFGSGTQLSVL.

The chain combines TRBV4-3 with TRBJ2-2, with a possible D match to TRBD1 (5 bases). The CDR3 contains 14 residues. CDR1 is LGHNA, CDR2 YSLEER, per germline. The V end was cut by 7 bases, the J end by 4 bases, with 13 bases between. This CDR3 reads CASTQGVATGELFF. The CDR3 DNA reads as TGCGCCAGCACCCAGGGTGTCGCCACCGGGGAGCTGTTTTTT.

This sequence joins TRBV5-6 and TRBJ1-1, with D tentatively TRBD1 (5 bases). Trimming took off 1 base at V and 11 bases at J, with 21 bases between the two ends. Germline CDR1 SGHDT, CDR2 YYEEEE. The CDR3 contains 15 residues. CDR3 in DNA: TGTGCCAGCAGCTTGCCGGGGGAGACATCAAAGCTTGCTTTCTTT. The encoded protein is CASSLPGETSKLAFF.

The genes are TRBV9 and TRBJ2-7; the match to TRBD1 covers 7 bases. This CDR3 has 16 amino acids. Germline CDR1 and CDR2: SGDLS and YYNGEE. Trimming took 0 bases from V and 3 from J; bases not matched to a gene: 9. CDR3 loop: CASSVDRDSYHYEQYF. The CDR3 region has the DNA TGTGCCAGCAGCGTAGACCGGGACAGTTACCACTACGAGCAGTACTTC.

The V call is TRBV7-9, the J call TRBJ2-3; 7 bases map to TRBD1. The CDR3 extends over 14 amino acids. After removal of 5 bases from V and 8 bases from J, the junction contained 10 bases not matched to a gene. The V gene's germline CDR1 is SEHNR and CDR2 FQNEAQ (reference sequence). DNA of the CDR3: TGTGCCAGCAGCCCCGGGACAGACCTAGGTACGCAGTATTTT. It specifies CASSPGTDLGTQYF. Full variable domain (rest looked up from reference TRBV7-9 and TRBJ2-3): DTGVSQNPRHKITKRGQNVTFRCDPISEHNRLYWYRQTLGQGPEFLTYFQNEAQLEKSRLLSDRFSAERPKGSFSTLEIQRTEQGDSAMYLCASSPGTDLGTQYFGPGTRLTVL.

V is TRBV5-1 and J is TRBJ2-1; the match to TRBD2 covers 10 bases. Per the germline V gene, CDR1 is SGHRS and CDR2 is YFSETQ. The trim removed 4 bases at V and 4 bases at J, leaving 2 bases unmatched. This CDR3 is 14 amino acids long. The CDR3 DNA reads TGCGCCAGCAGCAGCGGGAGGGGGTACAATGAGCAGTTCTTC. Its translation: CASSSGRGYNEQFF.

The chain combines TRBV7-3 with TRBJ1-1; TRBD1 matches at 8 bases. After removal of 5 bases from V and 3 bases from J, the junction contained 2 bases not matched to a gene. Germline-derived CDR1 and CDR2 are SGHTA and FQGTGA. The CDR3 is 13 amino acids. This CDR3 is CASSTDRDTEAFF. CDR3 DNA: TGTGCCAGCAGCACGGACAGGGACACTGAAGCTTTCTTT.

This chain uses TRBV6-6 with TRBJ2-2; perhaps TRBD1 as D (6 bases). The germline V gene has CDR1 MNHNY and CDR2 SVGAGI (reference sequence). V was clipped by 5 bases and J by 3 bases, with 10 bases between them. The CDR3 sequence is 14 residues long. The CDR3 bases are TGTGCCAGCAGTCGGACAGACTACACCGGGGAGCTGTTTTTT. This gives the protein CASSRTDYTGELFF.

The CDR3 region is CAWSPGGASEQYF. CDR3 nucleotides: TGTGCCTGGAGTCCAGGGGGCGCGTCCGAGCAGTACTTC. The chain links TRBV30 to TRBJ2-7; 8 positions match TRBD1. The J segment lost 6 bases and the V segment lost 2 bases, leaving 6 bases of the junction unmatched. The V gene's germline CDR1 is GTSNPN and CDR2 SVGIG (reference sequence). This CDR3 has 13 residues.

The rearrangement uses TRBV27 and TRBJ2-6, with 7 bases that match TRBD1. This CDR3 comprises 15 residues. Germline loops: CDR1 MNHEY, CDR2 SMNVEV (reference sequence). V lost 5 bases and J lost 2; bases outside the gene matches: 3. CDR3 region: CASSTGQPGANVLTF. CDR3 DNA sequence: TGTGCCAGCAGTACGGGACAGCCTGGGGCCAACGTCCTGACTTTC.